The present T cell receptor (beta chain) was sequenced within a study of PD-1 blockade in classical Hodgkin lymphoma. Trimming left V 6 bases short and J 2 bases short, with 14 bases between. Germline V lookup: CDR1 SGHRS, CDR2 YFSETQ. The CDR3 totals 14 residues. Sequencing was performed with immunoSEQ multiplex PCR; in TCRdb, only in-frame clones are kept and a portion is missing. This table holds tens of thousands of clones, around 80% found once. As regards this clone: Its specificity is not known.

Whole-study results and caveats: Some patients began nivolumab under 1 year after ASCT. These patients were excluded from later analyses. Those achieving complete response showed baseline diversity like newly diagnosed patients.

The sample's time point: cycle 4 day 1 (C4D1), after less than seven weeks of nivolumab. All trial patients relapsed after autologous stem cell transplantation. This chain connects TRBV5-1 to TRBJ2-5; D not certain. The specimen was peripheral blood mononuclear cells (PBMCs), collected before the fourth cycle of nivolumab. This receptor was taken from a human donor with classical Hodgkin lymphoma. The CDR3 nucleotides are TGCGCCAGCAAGTTAAGCGCACAGCAAGAGACCCAGTACTTC. It codes for CASKLSAQQETQYF.